These 3 T cell receptor beta chains were sequenced from one sample in a study of blood T cell repertoires in COVID-19. Produced via immunoSEQ multiplex PCR; TCRdb's table is partial and in-frame only. Of about 120,000 clones detected, about 74% appear once; the ten largest clones hold 6.5% to 9.5%. The source material was peripheral blood. The receptors stem from a human donor in a cohort sampled during active COVID-19.

The V call is TRBV5-8, the J call TRBJ1-2, with D possibly TRBD1 on 6 matching bases. CDR3 length: 16 amino acids. Trimming took off 4 bases at V and 6 bases at J, with 22 bases between the two ends. Germline V lookup: CDR1 SGHTS, CDR2 YDEGEE. The CDR3 sequence is CASSRTLQGPYDGYTF. The CDR3 DNA reads as TGTGCCAGCAGCCGCACCTTACAGGGACCGTACGATGGCTACACCTTC.

The V and J genes are TRBV27 and TRBJ2-1; D gene uncertain. Trimming shortened V by 0 bases and J by 6 bases, and 9 bases separated the two germline ends. CDR3 size: 14 residues. CDR1 is MNHEY and CDR2 is SMNVEV in the germline V gene (reference sequence). The CDR3 nucleotides read TGTGCCAGCAGTTTATCTACGGTCGGCAATGAGCAGTTCTTC. Protein: CASSLSTVGNEQFF.

V usage is TRBV4-1 and J usage is TRBJ1-4; D is ambiguous. Trimming left V 1 base short and J 4 bases short, with 16 bases between. The germline V gene has CDR1 MGHRA and CDR2 YSYEKL. CDR3 size: 17 residues. CDR3 protein: CASSQGPATTGNEKLFF. The CDR3, as DNA: TGCGCCAGCAGCCAAGGCCCAGCGACCACGGGTAATGAAAAACTGTTTTTT.